A selection of T cell receptor beta chains follows, all from one sample in a study of T cell responses to AZD1222 COVID-19 vaccine. This table comes from immunoSEQ multiplex PCR, and its TCRdb copy is limited to in-frame clones, with some not included. The sample lists roughly 140,000 clones; roughly 90% were seen once. The starting material was peripheral blood, obtained on day 0 of AZD1222 vaccination. These receptor sequences come from an adult in good health. The CDR3 runs from the conserved cysteine through the conserved F or W. Each record gives: V gene, J gene, clone size, CDR3 protein. Clone sizes are given selectively: once, few, many, or a class where the clone is expanded.

V gene: TRBV28; J gene: TRBJ1-2; clone size: NA; CDR3 protein: CASSTHTLSNYGYTF
V gene: TRBV6-5; J gene: TRBJ1-2; clone size: NA; CDR3 protein: CASSYSDRGGGYTF
V gene: TRBV18; J gene: TRBJ2-7; clone size: NA; CDR3 protein: CASSPQGTAHYEQYF
V gene: TRBV9; J gene: TRBJ1-2; clone size: NA; CDR3 protein: CASNRVANYGYTF
V gene: TRBV5-1; J gene: TRBJ2-4; clone size: NA; CDR3 protein: CASSLGRGKNIQYF
V gene: TRBV5-1; J gene: TRBJ2-7; clone size: NA; CDR3 protein: CASSLAPGTTYEQYF
V gene: TRBV27; J gene: TRBJ1-1; clone size: NA; CDR3 protein: CASSLLQGNTEAFF
V gene: TRBV2; J gene: TRBJ2-1; clone size: NA; CDR3 protein: CASTAYNEQFF
V gene: TRBV24-1; J gene: TRBJ2-1; clone size: NA; CDR3 protein: CATGGGTANNEQFF
V gene: TRBV7-3; J gene: TRBJ2-2; clone size: NA; CDR3 protein: CASSSQGAGELFF
V gene: TRBV28; J gene: TRBJ2-5; clone size: once; CDR3 protein: CASSPGTAFGKETQYF
V gene: TRBV7-3; J gene: TRBJ2-1; clone size: once; CDR3 protein: CASSLRPWTTQDNEQFF
V gene: TRBV2; J gene: TRBJ1-2; clone size: once; CDR3 protein: CASRGATTGYTF
V gene: TRBV6-5; J gene: TRBJ1-4; clone size: once; CDR3 protein: CASSSTGVREKLFF
V gene: TRBV2; J gene: TRBJ2-7; clone size: NA; CDR3 protein: CASSDWGGENEQYF
V gene: TRBV5-5; J gene: TRBJ2-1; clone size: few; CDR3 protein: CASSLRVRGQLENNEQFF
V gene: TRBV7-9; J gene: TRBJ2-3; clone size: NA; CDR3 protein: CASSSGLAVYDTQYF
V gene: TRBV5-3; J gene: TRBJ2-1; clone size: NA; CDR3 protein: CARNNGLAERNEQFF
V gene: TRBV23-1; J gene: TRBJ2-1; clone size: NA; CDR3 protein: CASSQSPLLNEQFF
V gene: TRBV7-8; J gene: TRBJ2-4; clone size: NA; CDR3 protein: CASSKFLAGAAKNIQYF
V gene: TRBV7-9; J gene: TRBJ1-3; clone size: NA; CDR3 protein: CASSRIILAGNTIYF
V gene: TRBV30; J gene: TRBJ1-2; clone size: NA; CDR3 protein: CAWSVQEWGGYTF
V gene: TRBV6-6; J gene: TRBJ1-2; clone size: NA; CDR3 protein: CASRELPRANYGYTF
V gene: TRBV10-3; J gene: TRBJ1-1; clone size: NA; CDR3 protein: CAIRQGLDSTEAFF
V gene: TRBV28; J gene: TRBJ2-4; clone size: NA; CDR3 protein: CASSFIGQGVTKNIQYF
V gene: TRBV3-1/TRBV3-2; J gene: TRBJ2-2; clone size: NA; CDR3 protein: CASSQGGYAGELFF
V gene: TRBV11-1; J gene: TRBJ2-1; clone size: NA; CDR3 protein: CASSLWGASYNEQFF
V gene: TRBV27; J gene: TRBJ1-1; clone size: NA; CDR3 protein: CASSLRWGLGEAFF
V gene: TRBV11-3; J gene: TRBJ2-1; clone size: NA; CDR3 protein: CASSRGPPRSNEQFF
V gene: TRBV29-1; J gene: TRBJ1-2; clone size: NA; CDR3 protein: CSVRDGTIYGYTF
V gene: TRBV4-1; J gene: TRBJ2-7; clone size: NA; CDR3 protein: CASSRRPGTGLAVEQYF
V gene: TRBV11-2; J gene: TRBJ2-3; clone size: NA; CDR3 protein: CASSSIAGYTQYF
V gene: TRBV6-5; J gene: TRBJ2-2; clone size: NA; CDR3 protein: CASSYKYTGELFF
V gene: TRBV2; J gene: TRBJ1-5; clone size: NA; CDR3 protein: CASSDQEEYNQPQHF
V gene: TRBV4-1; J gene: TRBJ1-4; clone size: NA; CDR3 protein: CASSQATGVLANEKLFF